The source of this T cell receptor beta chain is a study of cytomegalovirus exposure and HLA in healthy donors. Overall study context: Roughly 92 million unique TCRs, all from HLA-typed donors, were included in an early release of the data.

Amplification used 60 Vbeta primers and 13 Jbeta primers. Here immunoSEQ multiplex PCR was the method, and the copy in TCRdb shows in-frame clones only, minus some. The sample lists about 150,000 clones; roughly 80% were seen once. General study results and limits: Prediction of most subjects' HLA-A and HLA-B alleles by TCR beta sequences was reportedly accurate.

Per the germline V gene, CDR1 is SQVTM and CDR2 is ANQGSEA. The CDR3 has 14 residues. Losses at the gene ends were 6 bases for V and 3 bases for J; bases not matched to a gene: 8. Healthy individuals who donated bone marrow served as the donors. As to this clone: Antigen unknown.

The receptor was isolated from a woman between 40 and 55 years old in good health and CMV-seronegative. The chain has TRBV29-1 and TRBJ2-7; TRBD1 agrees at 10 bases. Sequenced input: PBMCs. CDR3 nucleotide sequence: TGCAGCGTCGATCTGACAGGGGGCGGCTACGAGCAGTACTTC. Translated, it gives CSVDLTGGGYEQYF.